The rows below give T cell receptor beta chains drawn from one sample of a study of blood T cell repertoires in COVID-19. Libraries were prepared by immunoSEQ multiplex PCR; TCRdb keeps only in-frame clonotypes and omits some of them. Of about 270,000 clones listed, around 90% are singletons. The specimen was PBMCs or T cells enriched from blood (not recorded which). The receptors come from a man aged 35 to 55 who had been exposed to COVID-19. CDR3s include the opening cysteine and the closing phenylalanine or tryptophan. The order of the fields is D gene, V gene, J gene, clone size, CDR3 DNA, CDR3 protein. D genes are given only for firm matches. Size tells how often a clone was seen (once, few, many) or the class of an expanded clone, and some rows leave it out.

NA	TRBV9	TRBJ1-2	NA	TGTGCCAGCAGCGTACAGGGAAGGGATGGCTACACCTTC	CASSVQGRDGYTF
TRBD1	TRBV11-3	TRBJ2-7	NA	TGTGCCAGCAGCTTAGATCTAAGGACAGGGGGTCCGTTATGGGAGCAGTACTTC	CASSLDLRTGGPLWEQYF
NA	TRBV2	TRBJ1-1	NA	TGTGCCAGCAGTGAGGGGGCCGACACTGAAGCTTTCTTT	CASSEGADTEAFF
NA	TRBV11-2	TRBJ2-7	NA	TGTGCCAGCAGCTTATCAGTTACGGGCGAGCAGTACTTC	CASSLSVTGEQYF
NA	TRBV30	TRBJ1-3	NA	TGTGCCTATCCTGACGGGATCTCTGGAAACACCATATATTTT	CAYPDGISGNTIYF
TRBD2	TRBV14	TRBJ2-7	NA	TGTGCCAGCAGCCAAGATTCGGTTTTAGCGGGAGAGGACAACGAGCAGTACTTC	CASSQDSVLAGEDNEQYF
TRBD1	TRBV7-2	TRBJ2-5	NA	TGTGCCAGCAGCTCTACCGGGACAGGGGGCTTGGAGACCCAGTACTTC	CASSSTGTGGLETQYF
TRBD1	TRBV29-1	TRBJ2-7	NA	TGCAGCGGGAGCCGGGACAGGGGAGGAGAGCAGTACTTC	CSGSRDRGGEQYF
TRBD2	TRBV18	TRBJ2-1	NA	TGTGCCAGCTCACCTCGATGGACTAGCGGGTCGAGCTCCTACAATGAGCAGTTCTTC	CASSPRWTSGSSSYNEQFF
TRBD1	TRBV29-1	TRBJ1-1	NA	TGCAGCGTTCAGGAGGACAGGGGTGAAGCTTTCTTT	CSVQEDRGEAFF
NA	TRBV28	TRBJ2-7	NA	TGTGCCAGCAGTTTCCTCGTTCGGGCGGGGTCCTACGAGCAGTACTTC	CASSFLVRAGSYEQYF
NA	TRBV4-3	TRBJ2-7	NA	TGCGCCAGCAGCCTCCGTCCACACAGCTCCTACGAGCAGTACTTC	CASSLRPHSSYEQYF
TRBD2	TRBV10-3	TRBJ2-2	NA	TGTGCCATCAGGACTAGCGGGACGACCGGGGAGCTGTTTTTT	CAIRTSGTTGELFF
NA	TRBV19	TRBJ2-5	NA	TGTGCCAGTAGTATCGGAGGAGGTCAGGAGACCCAGTACTTC	CASSIGGGQETQYF
TRBD1	TRBV7-9	TRBJ1-5	NA	TGTGCCAGCAGCGGGACAGGGAACAATCAGCCCCAGCATTTT	CASSGTGNNQPQHF
TRBD2	TRBV27	TRBJ2-7	NA	TGTGCCAGCAGCTTCAGCGGGAGTTACGAGCAGTACTTC	CASSFSGSYEQYF
NA	TRBV18	TRBJ1-1	NA	TGTGCCAGCTCACCACGGGAGGTGGGCACTGAAGCTTTCTTT	CASSPREVGTEAFF
NA	TRBV11-3	TRBJ2-7	NA	TGTGCCAGCAGCTTAGGCAGGGGCAGCCCAGTCCACGAGCAGTACTTC	CASSLGRGSPVHEQYF
TRBD1	TRBV6-2/TRBV6-3	TRBJ2-3	NA	TGTGCCAGCAGTTTCCGACCGGGACAGGCAGTCCCTAGCACAGATACGCAGTATTTT	CASSFRPGQAVPSTDTQYF
NA	TRBV5-1	TRBJ1-2	NA	TGCGCCAGCAGCCCCTCCTTTGGGAGACTTAGTCATGGCTACACCTTC	CASSPSFGRLSHGYTF
NA	TRBV28	TRBJ1-3	NA	TGTGCCAGCACCCGCCCCGGGTCTGGAAACACCATATATTTT	CASTRPGSGNTIYF
TRBD2	TRBV27	TRBJ2-7	once	TGTGCCAGCAGCAAACGTAGCGGGGGAGCCTACGAGCAGTACTTC	CASSKRSGGAYEQYF
TRBD2	TRBV6-4	TRBJ2-1	NA	TGTGCCAGCAGCCCATTAGGGGCGGGAGGGGAGCAGTTCTTC	CASSPLGAGGEQFF
NA	TRBV20-1	TRBJ2-7	once	TGCAGTGTTCCCGGTTACTACGAGCAGTACTTC	CSVPGYYEQYF
TRBD2	TRBV7-2	TRBJ2-1	NA	TGTGCCAGCAGTCCCAAGACTAGCGGGAGGAACAATGAGCAGTTCTTC	CASSPKTSGRNNEQFF
NA	TRBV7-2	TRBJ1-2	NA	TGTGCCAGCAGCTTAGGGGGGGGATCCCCCTACGGCTACACCTTC	CASSLGGGSPYGYTF
TRBD1	TRBV19	TRBJ2-7	once	TGTGCCAGTAGTGTACAGGGGACATACTACGAGCAGTACTTC	CASSVQGTYYEQYF
TRBD2	TRBV7-2	TRBJ2-7	NA	TGTGCCAGCAGCTTAGCCCACCCACTAGCGGAGTCCTACGAGCAGTACTTC	CASSLAHPLAESYEQYF
TRBD1	TRBV5-1	TRBJ1-2	once	TGCGCCAGCAGCCCTGGGACAGGGGACTATGGCTACACCTTC	CASSPGTGDYGYTF
TRBD1	TRBV9	TRBJ1-2	NA	TGTGCCAGCAGCCCCCGACAGGGTGGTAACTATGGCTACACCTTC	CASSPRQGGNYGYTF
NA	TRBV15	TRBJ2-7	once	TGTGCCACCAGCAGAGACAGGGACTGGGAGCAGTACTTC	CATSRDRDWEQYF
NA	TRBV2	TRBJ1-1	NA	TGTGCCAGCAGTGCCCGAGGTGGGAGCACTGAAGCTTTCTTT	CASSARGGSTEAFF
NA	TRBV7-9	TRBJ1-1	NA	TGTGCCAGCAGCTTAACGTCAGATCGCACTGAAGCTTTCTTT	CASSLTSDRTEAFF
NA	TRBV4-2	TRBJ2-1	NA	TGTGCCAGCAGCCAAGATCCGGGAAGCTCCGGTGAGCAGTTCTTC	CASSQDPGSSGEQFF
TRBD1	TRBV19	TRBJ1-5	NA	TGTGCCAGTAGTAGGGACAGGGGTGGCAATCAGCCCCAGCATTTT	CASSRDRGGNQPQHF
TRBD2	TRBV27	TRBJ2-1	NA	TGTGCCAGCAGTTTAATAGCGGGAGGGCCTCATGAGCAGTTCTTC	CASSLIAGGPHEQFF
NA	TRBV27	TRBJ1-1	few	TGTGCCAGCAGTTATGCGGTTAGGTTGGCAGAAGCTTTCTTT	CASSYAVRLAEAFF
NA	TRBV3-1/TRBV3-2	TRBJ1-1	once	TGTGCCAGCAGCCCCCGTGCATCGGGGAATGGTTTCTTT	CASSPRASGNGFF
TRBD2	TRBV30	TRBJ2-7	NA	TGTGCCTGGAGTAAGAGCGGGGCCTACGAGCAGTACTTC	CAWSKSGAYEQYF
TRBD1	TRBV7-2	TRBJ2-7	NA	TGTGCCAGCAGCCCGGGACAGGGGTTCTACGAGCAGTACTTC	CASSPGQGFYEQYF
NA	TRBV7-2	TRBJ1-2	NA	TGTGCCAGCAGCCTCTTCCTGACAGCCGACTATGGCTACACCTTC	CASSLFLTADYGYTF
NA	TRBV5-1	TRBJ2-1	few	TGCGCCAGCAGACAAACCGGGACAAACAATGAGCAGTTCTTC	CASRQTGTNNEQFF
NA	TRBV29-1	TRBJ1-5	NA	TGCAGCGTTGAAAATACGTTACAATGTAGCAATCAGCCCCAGCATTTT	CSVENTLQCSNQPQHF
TRBD1	TRBV5-1	TRBJ2-3	NA	TGCGCCAGCAGCTCCACAGGGGGCGCAGATACGCAGTATTTT	CASSSTGGADTQYF
TRBD1	TRBV7-9	TRBJ2-1	NA	TGTGCCAGCAGCCCCAATACAGGGGAACGCTTATGGGAGCAGTTCTTC	CASSPNTGERLWEQFF
TRBD1	TRBV2	TRBJ2-1	NA	TGTGCCAGCAGTGAGGACAGGGGGAACTACAATGAGCAGTTCTTC	CASSEDRGNYNEQFF
NA	TRBV28	TRBJ1-1	NA	TGTGCCAGCAGTTTGACCTTTTCATACAGGGACACTGAAGCTTTCTTT	CASSLTFSYRDTEAFF
NA	TRBV7-2	TRBJ2-5	NA	TGTGCCAGCAGCTTAGTGTTGAGTCAAGAGACCCAGTACTTC	CASSLVLSQETQYF
TRBD1	TRBV3-1/TRBV3-2	TRBJ1-6	NA	TGTGCCAGCAGCCACGGGACAGACTATAATTCACCCCTCCACTTT	CASSHGTDYNSPLHF
TRBD1	TRBV18	TRBJ1-1	NA	TGTGCCAGCTCACGGGACAGGGTGGATGCTTTCTTT	CASSRDRVDAFF
NA	TRBV9	TRBJ2-7	NA	TGTGCCAGCAGCGTAGGACAGGCCTTCTCCTACGAGCAGTACTTC	CASSVGQAFSYEQYF
NA	TRBV6-1	TRBJ1-6	NA	TGTGCCAGCAGTGAAGCGCAACAAAATTCACCCCTCCACTTT	CASSEAQQNSPLHF
NA	TRBV5-5	TRBJ1-6	NA	TGTGCCAGCAGCCAGTCGTCACCCCTCCACTTT	CASSQSSPLHF
NA	TRBV7-3	TRBJ2-3	NA	TGTGCCAGCAGCTCTATCGGGGGACCAGATACGCAGTATTTT	CASSSIGGPDTQYF
TRBD1	TRBV6-5	TRBJ1-2	NA	TGTGCCAGCAGCACACCGGGACAGGGGGTTTTTGGCTACACCTTC	CASSTPGQGVFGYTF
NA	TRBV19	TRBJ1-5	NA	TGTGCCAGTAGTATAGCAACAGGGCAGGGTCAGCCCCAGCATTTT	CASSIATGQGQPQHF
TRBD2	TRBV5-1	TRBJ2-1	NA	TGCGCCAGCAGCTTGCAGGCTAGCGGGAGGGTTTCCTACAATGAGCAGTTCTTC	CASSLQASGRVSYNEQFF
TRBD1	TRBV24-1	TRBJ2-3	NA	TGTGCCACCAGTGAAGTCGCGGCGGGACAGGGCACAGATACGCAGTATTTT	CATSEVAAGQGTDTQYF
NA	TRBV28	TRBJ1-1	NA	TGTGCCAGCAGTGCCAAATGGGGCCCCCTGAACACTGAAGCTTTCTTT	CASSAKWGPLNTEAFF
TRBD1	TRBV7-9	TRBJ1-6	NA	TGTGCCAGCAGCTTTACAGGGGTTAACAATAATTCACCCCTCCACTTT	CASSFTGVNNNSPLHF